Following are 9 T cell receptor beta chains from one sample sequenced in a study of T-cell memory formation after mild COVID-19. TCRdb itself ran the 5' RACE reads through MiXCR, one entry per CDR3 protein. Of 560,000 or so distinct CDR3 sequences in the sample, roughly 17% are singletons; the top ten hold 8.1%. The sequencing sample was made of PBMCs or a T cell subset sorted from them (not recorded which). The receptor set was obtained from an adult woman who had mild COVID-19 (a few samples of this study predate the infection). Cell type and time point are not known.

V and J are TRBV20-1 and TRBJ2-1; D gene uncertain. The CDR3 is 15 residues long. Trimming cost V 3 bases and J 1 base, with 13 bases left between them. Germline values: CDR1 DFQATT, CDR2 SNEGSKA (reference sequence). The CDR3 sequence: CSASSRDRSYNEQFF. The CDR3 DNA is TGCAGTGCTAGTTCGCGAGACCGATCCTACAATGAGCAGTTCTTC.

The chain uses TRBV20-1 and TRBJ2-5, with 8 nucleotides matching TRBD1. The CDR3 loop spans 14 amino acids. J lost 5 bases, V lost 1 base, and 6 bases had no gene match. Germline assignment: CDR1 DFQATT and CDR2 SNEGSKA (reference sequence). CDR3 in DNA: TGCAGTGCTAGAGTCCGCAGGGGGCAGGAGACCCAGTACTTC. Encoded protein: CSARVRRGQETQYF.

This clonotype was seen a few times. CDR3 region: CASSSPWDRERAYGYTF. Here the CDR3 DNA reads TGTGCCAGCAGTTCGCCGTGGGACAGGGAAAGAGCCTATGGCTACACCTTC. V is TRBV11-2 and J is TRBJ1-2; 9 nucleotides align to TRBD1. The V gene's germline CDR1 is SGHAT and CDR2 FQNNGV. CDR3 length: 17 residues. With 6 bases clipped from V and 4 bases from J, the junction kept 15 bases outside the gene matches.

This clonotype showed up just a few times. CDR3 in amino acids: CASSLFQGSSYNEQFF. Written as DNA, the CDR3 is TGTGCCAGCAGTTTATTCCAGGGAAGCTCCTACAATGAGCAGTTCTTC. This chain connects TRBV12-3 or TRBV12-4 to TRBJ2-1; D possibly corresponds to TRBD1 (5 bases). V lost 2 bases and J 0 bases, leaving 11 bases between the germline ends. CDR3 length: 16 amino acids.

This rearrangement joins TRBV20-1 to TRBJ2-3; D possibly corresponds to TRBD1 (6 bases). V was trimmed by 5 bases and J by 7 bases, leaving 13 bases between them. Per germline, CDR1 DFQATT and CDR2 SNEGSKA (reference sequence). The CDR3 is 12 amino acids. The CDR3 reads CSAPGQTYTQYF. The CDR3 region has the DNA TGCAGTGCTCCCGGACAGACCTATACGCAGTATTTT.

The DNA for the CDR3 is TGTGCCAGCAGCACCTCCGACTCTGGGTTAGGTGAAGCTTTCTTT. It yields the protein CASSTSDSGLGEAFF. The rearrangement uses TRBV9 and TRBJ1-1; D not resolved. The CDR3 has 15 residues. From germline, CDR1 is SGDLS and CDR2 YYNGEE. Trimming pared 4 bases from V and 7 bases from J, leaving 20 bases between.

The chain couples TRBV4-2 to TRBJ2-3; D is unresolved. CDR1 and CDR2 (germline): LGHNA, YNFKEQ. V dropped 5 bases and J dropped 6 bases, with 18 bases sitting between them. This CDR3 has 15 amino acids. The CDR3 DNA reads TGTGCCAGCAGCAAAGGACCCAGCGTCGCGGATACGCAGTATTTT. Translated, it gives CASSKGPSVADTQYF.

The V and J genes are TRBV20-1 and TRBJ2-7, with D possibly TRBD2 on 5 matching bases. The CDR3 runs 16 residues. V lost 0 bases, J lost 5 bases, and 20 bases lay in between. Germline-derived CDR1 and CDR2 are DFQATT and SNEGSKA (reference sequence). The CDR3 DNA reads as TGCAGTGCTAGAGACAGGTCCGGACTTCTCCAGAACGAGCAGTACTTC. This gives the protein CSARDRSGLLQNEQYF.

The rearrangement links TRBV6-2 or TRBV6-3 to TRBJ2-2, with TRBD1 identical over 11 bases. V gave up 8 bases and J gave up 6 bases; unmatched junction bases: 8. Per the germline V gene, CDR1 is MNHEY and CDR2 is SVGEGT. The CDR3 covers 15 residues. The CDR3 DNA follows: TGTGCCAGCCTAATCCCGGGACAGGGGGCCGGGGAGCTGTTTTTT. Amino acid sequence: CASLIPGQGAGELFF.